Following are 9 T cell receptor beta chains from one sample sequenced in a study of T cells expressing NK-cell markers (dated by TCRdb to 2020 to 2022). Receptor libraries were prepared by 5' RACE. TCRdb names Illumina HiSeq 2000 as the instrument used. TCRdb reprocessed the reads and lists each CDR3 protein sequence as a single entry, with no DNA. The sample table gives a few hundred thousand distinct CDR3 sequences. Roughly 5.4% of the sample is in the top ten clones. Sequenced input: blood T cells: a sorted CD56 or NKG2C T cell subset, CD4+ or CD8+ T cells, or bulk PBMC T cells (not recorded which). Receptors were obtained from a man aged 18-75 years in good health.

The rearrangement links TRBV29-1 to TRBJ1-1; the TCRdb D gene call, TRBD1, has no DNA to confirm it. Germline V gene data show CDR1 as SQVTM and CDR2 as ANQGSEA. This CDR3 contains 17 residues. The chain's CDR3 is CSVASFVGAPANTEAFF. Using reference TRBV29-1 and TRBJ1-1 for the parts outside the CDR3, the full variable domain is SAVISQKPSRDICQRGTSLTIQCQVDSQVTMMFWYRQQPGQSLTLIATANQGSEATYESGFVIDKFPISRPNLTFSTLTVSNMSPEDSSIYLCSVASFVGAPANTEAFFGQGTRLTVV.

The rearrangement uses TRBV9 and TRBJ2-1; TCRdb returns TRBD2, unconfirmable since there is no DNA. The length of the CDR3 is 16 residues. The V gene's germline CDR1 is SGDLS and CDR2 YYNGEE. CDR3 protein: CASSPTGLAGPTEQFF.

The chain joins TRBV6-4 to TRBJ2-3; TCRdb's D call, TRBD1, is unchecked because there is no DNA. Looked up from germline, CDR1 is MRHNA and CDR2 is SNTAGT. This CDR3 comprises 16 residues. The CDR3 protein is CASSPAYRESTDTQYF.

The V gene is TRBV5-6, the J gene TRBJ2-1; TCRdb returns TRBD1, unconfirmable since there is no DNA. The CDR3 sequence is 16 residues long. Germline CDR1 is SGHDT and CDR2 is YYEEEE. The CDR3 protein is CASSLRWGNSYNEQFF.

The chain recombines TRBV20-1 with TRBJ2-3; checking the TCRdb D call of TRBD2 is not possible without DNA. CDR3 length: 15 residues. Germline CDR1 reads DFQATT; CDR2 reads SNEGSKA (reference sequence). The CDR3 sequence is CSATSKAVSTDTQYF.

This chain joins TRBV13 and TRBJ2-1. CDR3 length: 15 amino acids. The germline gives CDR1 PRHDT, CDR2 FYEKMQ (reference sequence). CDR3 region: CASSLVLTRGNEQFF.

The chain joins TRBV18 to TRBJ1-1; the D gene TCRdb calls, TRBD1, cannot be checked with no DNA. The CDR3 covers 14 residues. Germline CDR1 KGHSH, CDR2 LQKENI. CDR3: CASSPNRVNTEAFF.

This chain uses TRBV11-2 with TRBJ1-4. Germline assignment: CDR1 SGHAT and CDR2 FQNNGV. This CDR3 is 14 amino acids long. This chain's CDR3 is CASSLDGRNEKLFF.

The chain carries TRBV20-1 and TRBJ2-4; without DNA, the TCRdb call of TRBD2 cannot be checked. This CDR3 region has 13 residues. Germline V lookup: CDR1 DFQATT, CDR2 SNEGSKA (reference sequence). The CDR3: CSARAGLKNIQYF.